These T cell receptor beta chains were read from a single sample in a study of post-analysis software for immune sequencing data. One entry per CDR3 protein, called by TCRdb with MiXCR from the PCR reads. This sample has about 770,000 distinct CDR3 sequences; 40% to 55% occur once, and the top ten carry approximately 5%. The sample was blood. These receptors came from a girl under 18 with multiple sclerosis. Each CDR3 is given with its conserved first and last residue. Each record gives: J gene, D gene, V gene, clone size, CDR3 protein, CDR3 DNA. A D gene is named only where the DNA matches it firmly. Clone size appears in some rows only: once, few, many, or a class for an expanded clone.

TRBJ1-1 TRBD1 TRBV6-2/TRBV6-3 few CASSARTGGNTEAFF TGTGCCAGCAGTGCCCGGACAGGGGGGAACACTGAAGCTTTCTTT
TRBJ2-1 NA TRBV20-1 NA CSARVGPWNNEQFF TGCAGTGCTAGGGTAGGCCCCTGGAACAATGAGCAGTTCTTC
TRBJ2-7 TRBD1 TRBV29-1 NA CSVETGGNEQYF TGCAGCGTTGAGACAGGGGGGAACGAGCAGTACTTC
TRBJ2-3 NA TRBV7-3 few CASSWGLGADTQYF TGTGCCAGCAGCTGGGGTCTGGGGGCAGATACGCAGTATTTT
TRBJ2-7 NA TRBV28 many CASSRDTYEQYF TGTGCCAGCAGCCGAGACACGTACGAGCAGTACTTC
TRBJ2-2 NA TRBV7-2 few CASSGTFHTGELFF TGTGCCAGCAGCGGGACTTTCCACACCGGGGAGCTGTTTTTT
TRBJ1-2 NA TRBV20-1 NA CSATGPNGYTF TGCAGTGCTACGGGGCCGAATGGCTACACCTTC
TRBJ1-1 TRBD1 TRBV28 NA CASSLRTGGDTEAFF TGTGCCAGCAGTCTGCGCACAGGGGGAGACACTGAAGCTTTCTTT
TRBJ2-1 TRBD2 TRBV9 once CASSVSGRARNEQFF TGTGCCAGCAGCGTGAGCGGGAGGGCCCGTAATGAGCAGTTCTTC
TRBJ2-1 NA TRBV15 few CATSRHQGGYYNEQFF TGTGCCACCAGCAGGCACCAGGGGGGCTATTACAATGAGCAGTTCTTC
TRBJ2-7 NA TRBV7-9 few CASSAGGMGSYEQYF TGTGCCAGCTCGGCGGGCGGGATGGGGTCCTACGAGCAGTACTTC
TRBJ2-1 TRBD2 TRBV5-1 NA CASSRPTSGIGNEQFF TGCGCCAGCAGCCGCCCGACTAGCGGGATCGGAAATGAGCAGTTCTTC
TRBJ2-5 NA TRBV4-3 NA CASSQDAPPRGETQYF TGCGCCAGCAGCCAAGATGCACCCCCGAGGGGAGAGACCCAGTACTTC
TRBJ2-3 NA TRBV9 few CASSDGGATGDTQYF TGTGCCAGCAGCGACGGGGGCGCGACTGGGGATACGCAGTATTTT
TRBJ1-1 NA TRBV7-2 few CASSRHLGHQLRTEAFF TGTGCCAGCAGCCGCCACCTGGGACACCAACTTCGGACTGAAGCTTTCTTT
TRBJ2-5 TRBD2 TRBV7-2 few CASSPRVGTSGQETQYF TGTGCCAGCAGTCCCCGGGTGGGGACTAGCGGACAAGAGACCCAGTACTTC
TRBJ2-5 TRBD2 TRBV6-2/TRBV6-3 NA CASSSQGSGSNYDQYF TGTGCCAGCAGTTCCCAGGGTAGCGGGAGTAACTACGACCAGTACTTC
TRBJ2-1 NA TRBV27 few CASSHWGMEPEQFF TGTGCCAGCAGCCATTGGGGTATGGAACCTGAGCAGTTCTTC
TRBJ2-5 NA TRBV27 NA CASSSPRGSGGETQYF TGTGCCAGCAGCTCTCCCCGGGGGAGCGGAGGAGAGACCCAGTACTTC
TRBJ1-1 TRBD1 TRBV2 NA CASRALGQGMNTEAFF TGTGCCAGCAGAGCCCTGGGACAGGGGATGAACACTGAAGCTTTCTTT
TRBJ2-7 NA TRBV12-3/TRBV12-4 few CASTYRVTYEQYF TGTGCCAGCACGTACAGGGTAACCTACGAGCAGTACTTC
TRBJ2-7 NA TRBV6-5 NA CASRTTTYEQYF TGTGCCAGCCGCACCACCACCTACGAGCAGTACTTC
TRBJ2-1 NA TRBV20-1 NA CSASGASGSYNEQFF TGCAGTGCTTCGGGCGCCTCCGGCTCCTACAATGAGCAGTTCTTC
TRBJ2-7 TRBD2 TRBV12-3/TRBV12-4 few CARSFLLAGAKDDEQYF TGTGCCCGCAGTTTTCTACTAGCGGGAGCAAAAGACGACGAGCAGTACTTC
TRBJ2-1 NA TRBV3-1 NA CASSQDVGQYNEQFF TGTGCCAGCAGCCAAGATGTCGGCCAATACAATGAGCAGTTCTTC
TRBJ2-7 NA TRBV4-3 NA CASSQVFRLGGSYEQYF TGCGCCAGCAGCCAAGTGTTCCGCTTGGGCGGATCCTACGAGCAGTACTTC
TRBJ1-4 NA TRBV27 NA CASAPGSVNEKLFF TGTGCCAGCGCCCCCGGGTCTGTTAATGAAAAACTGTTTTTT
TRBJ2-1 TRBD1 TRBV6-5 NA CASSSYRGAHNEQFF TGTGCCAGCAGTTCGTACAGGGGGGCCCACAATGAGCAGTTCTTC
TRBJ2-5 NA TRBV4-3 NA CASSQVQEETQYF TGCGCCAGCAGCCAAGTACAGGAGGAGACCCAGTACTTC
TRBJ1-4 NA TRBV29-1 NA CSVGWGAGEKLFF TGCAGCGTTGGTTGGGGGGCAGGGGAAAAACTGTTTTTT
TRBJ2-1 NA TRBV11-1 NA CASSSQSLANEQFF TGTGCCAGCAGCTCGCAATCCCTCGCCAATGAGCAGTTCTTC
TRBJ2-5 NA TRBV29-1 few CSSGTFQETQYF TGCAGCTCCGGGACTTTCCAAGAGACCCAGTACTTC
TRBJ2-7 NA TRBV5-5 NA CASSLETEPFYEQYF TGTGCCAGCAGCTTGGAGACAGAACCCTTCTACGAGCAGTACTTC
TRBJ2-3 NA TRBV7-2 few CASSRGGYDTQYF TGTGCCAGCAGCCGGGGCGGGTATGATACGCAGTATTTT
TRBJ2-1 NA TRBV29-1 NA CSVEDASGRTYEQFF TGCAGCGTTGAAGATGCCAGCGGACGAACATATGAGCAGTTCTTC
TRBJ2-1 TRBD1 TRBV5-6 few CATGVGRQGPYNEQFF TGTGCCACCGGGGTGGGAAGACAGGGACCTTACAATGAGCAGTTCTTC
TRBJ1-1 TRBD1 TRBV2 few CASKTGVYTEAFF TGTGCCAGCAAGACAGGGGTCTACACTGAAGCTTTCTTT
TRBJ2-1 NA TRBV29-1 few CSVEASVGYNEQFF TGCAGCGTTGAAGCCAGCGTAGGCTACAATGAGCAGTTCTTC
TRBJ2-1 TRBD2 TRBV7-9 NA CASSLDSGIYNEQFF TGTGCCAGCAGCCTTGATAGCGGGATTTACAATGAGCAGTTCTTC
TRBJ1-6 NA TRBV7-9 NA CASSSVLNSPLHF TGTGCCAGCAGCTCAGTTCTCAATTCACCCCTCCACTTT
TRBJ1-5 NA TRBV28 NA CASKDSNPLEPQHF TGTGCCAGCAAGGACAGCAATCCGCTGGAGCCCCAGCATTTT
TRBJ1-5 TRBD1 TRBV20-1 few CSARDPFGTGYLNSNQPQHF TGCAGTGCTAGAGATCCGTTCGGGACAGGGTACCTCAATAGCAATCAGCCCCAGCATTTT
TRBJ1-2 NA TRBV12-3/TRBV12-4 few CASTFSLGETDRMGYTF TGTGCCAGCACCTTCTCATTAGGGGAGACAGATCGTATGGGCTACACCTTC
TRBJ2-5 NA TRBV4-2 few CASSQDRTIAQETQYF TGTGCCAGCAGCCAAGATCGCACTATTGCACAAGAGACCCAGTACTTC
TRBJ2-7 NA TRBV7-9 NA CASSLDSSPSTEQYF TGTGCCAGCAGCTTAGACTCCAGCCCCTCAACGGAGCAGTACTTC
TRBJ2-3 NA TRBV12-3/TRBV12-4 NA CASSLGGARADTQYF TGTGCCAGCAGCCTTGGTGGAGCGAGAGCAGATACGCAGTATTTT
TRBJ2-7 NA TRBV7-2 few CASSLAPGTNGEQYF TGTGCCAGCAGCTTAGCGCCGGGGACAAATGGCGAGCAGTACTTC
TRBJ2-2 NA TRBV20-1 NA CSASDFHTGELFF TGCAGTGCTAGTGACTTCCACACCGGGGAGCTGTTTTTT
TRBJ2-7 NA TRBV15 few CATSRGLGGYEQYF TGTGCCACCAGCAGAGGACTGGGCGGCTACGAGCAGTACTTC
TRBJ2-3 NA TRBV7-9 NA CASSLDRETRTDTQYF TGTGCCAGCAGCTTAGATCGGGAAACGCGCACAGATACGCAGTATTTT
TRBJ2-7 NA TRBV6-5 few CASSYSGTPRFSSYEQYF TGTGCCAGCAGTTACTCGGGGACACCCCGCTTCAGCTCCTACGAGCAGTACTTC
TRBJ2-1 NA TRBV6-5 NA CASSPRGAGRYEQFF TGTGCCAGCAGCCCCCGTGGAGCAGGGCGATATGAGCAGTTCTTC
TRBJ2-2 TRBD1 TRBV19 NA CASLRDRNTGELFF TGTGCCAGTCTCCGGGACAGAAACACCGGGGAGCTGTTTTTT
TRBJ2-7 TRBD1 TRBV7-2 NA CASSRPDRGSYEQYF TGTGCCAGCAGCAGACCTGACAGGGGTTCCTACGAGCAGTACTTC
TRBJ2-7 NA TRBV24-1 NA CATSDGGYEQYF TGTGCCACCAGTGATGGGGGTTACGAGCAGTACTTC
TRBJ1-2 NA TRBV7-9 NA CASLEGPSSDGYTF TGTGCCAGCCTAGAGGGGCCCTCTTCGGATGGCTACACCTTC
TRBJ2-7 TRBD1 TRBV5-1 few CASSLGQGSVHEQYF TGCGCCAGCAGCTTGGGACAGGGGAGCGTACACGAGCAGTACTTC
TRBJ1-5 NA TRBV7-9 few CASSLADANQPQHF TGTGCCAGCAGCTTAGCGGACGCCAATCAGCCCCAGCATTTT
TRBJ2-5 NA TRBV20-1 NA CSARDWTAQETQYF TGCAGTGCTAGAGATTGGACAGCTCAAGAGACCCAGTACTTC
TRBJ2-2 NA TRBV11-2 few CASSPRIGPSGELFF TGTGCCAGCAGCCCTCGGATAGGGCCTAGCGGGGAGCTGTTTTTT